The 5 T cell receptor beta chains reported below all come from one sample, sequenced in a study of blood T cell repertoires in COVID-19. Assay: immunoSEQ multiplex PCR; the TCRdb copy retains only in-frame clones and omits some. The table lists 250,000 to 300,000 clones, around 81% of them singletons. Sequenced: PBMCs or T cells enriched from blood (not recorded which). The receptors derive from a man between 50 and 59 years old who had recovered from COVID-19.

The V call is TRBV24-1, the J call TRBJ2-3, with 8 bases fitting TRBD2. Trimming at V came to 5 bases and at J to 6 bases, leaving 9 bases not matched to a gene. Germline V gives CDR1 KGHDR, CDR2 SFDVKD. The CDR3 spans 15 residues. CDR3 sequence reads: CATSAPGGAGDTQYF. The CDR3 DNA reads as TGTGCCACCAGTGCCCCGGGGGGGGCTGGGGATACGCAGTATTTT.

The V gene is TRBV2, the J gene TRBJ1-2; 7 bases match TRBD1. This CDR3 is built from 13 residues. Germline CDR1 SNHLY, CDR2 FYNNEI. V lost 6 bases and J lost 9; bases outside the gene matches: 10. The CDR3 sequence is CASRAGTDNSYTF. The CDR3 DNA reads as TGTGCCAGCAGGGCCGGGACAGATAATAGCTACACCTTC.

J is TRBJ2-3 and V is TRBV10-3; 9 positions match TRBD1. V was pared by 3 bases and J by 2 bases, with 9 bases of the junction left unmatched. Germline V CDR1 and CDR2: ENHRY, SYGVKD. This CDR3 is built from 17 residues. The CDR3 coding sequence is TGTGCCATCAGTGAATCCTCCGACAGGGGGAACACAGATACGCAGTATTTT. It specifies CAISESSDRGNTDTQYF.

This chain uses TRBV24-1 with TRBJ2-3; D gene uncertain. V gave up 4 bases and J gave up 2 bases, with 6 bases separating them. The CDR3 runs to 13 residues. Germline values: CDR1 KGHDR, CDR2 SFDVKD. CDR3 in DNA: TGTGCCACCAGTGACCCAATCACAGATACGCAGTATTTT. Protein sequence: CATSDPITDTQYF.

The chain couples TRBV5-5 to TRBJ1-5, with a tentative D call TRBD1 (5 bases). The CDR3 covers 15 residues. Germline loops: CDR1 SGHKS, CDR2 YYEKEE (reference sequence). Trimming stripped 4 bases from V and 3 bases from J, with 14 bases between. The CDR3 spells CASSRVTGDNQPQHF. DNA of the CDR3: TGTGCCAGCAGCCGAGTCACGGGGGACAATCAGCCCCAGCATTTT. The entire variable domain, with the rest obtained from reference TRBV5-5 and TRBJ1-5, is as follows: DAGVTQSPTHLIKTRGQQVTLRCSPISGHKSVSWYQQVLGQGPQFIFQYYEKEERGRGNFPDRFSARQFPNYSSELNVNALLLGDSALYLCASSRVTGDNQPQHFGDGTRLSIL.